This entry concerns a single TCR beta chain. The sample is drawn from a study of early T cells in non-severe SARS-CoV-2 infection. The overall study: Sequencing targeted bulk RNA from unsorted whole blood, leaving chains unpaired.

The ends were cut back, 4 bases at V and 2 bases at J, with 9 bases in the middle. This CDR3 comprises 13 residues. CDR1 LGHDT and CDR2 YNNKEL come from the germline V gene (reference sequence). Researchers attached unique molecular identifiers to individual cDNA molecules. TCRdb passed the 5' RACE reads through MiXCR, listing each CDR3 protein once. The sample has tens of thousands of distinct CDR3 sequences, 20% seen once; the top ten hold about 15%. The chain joins TRBV3-1 to TRBJ2-7; TRBD1 is a possible D gene (5 bases). The sample was whole blood, taken at baseline. This sequence was found in an adult who was a healthcare worker with PCR-confirmed SARS-CoV-2 infection or an uninfected control (not recorded which). CDR3 in DNA: TGTGCCAGCAGCCTGACAGTTACCTACGAGCAGTACTTC. It encodes CASSLTVTYEQYF.